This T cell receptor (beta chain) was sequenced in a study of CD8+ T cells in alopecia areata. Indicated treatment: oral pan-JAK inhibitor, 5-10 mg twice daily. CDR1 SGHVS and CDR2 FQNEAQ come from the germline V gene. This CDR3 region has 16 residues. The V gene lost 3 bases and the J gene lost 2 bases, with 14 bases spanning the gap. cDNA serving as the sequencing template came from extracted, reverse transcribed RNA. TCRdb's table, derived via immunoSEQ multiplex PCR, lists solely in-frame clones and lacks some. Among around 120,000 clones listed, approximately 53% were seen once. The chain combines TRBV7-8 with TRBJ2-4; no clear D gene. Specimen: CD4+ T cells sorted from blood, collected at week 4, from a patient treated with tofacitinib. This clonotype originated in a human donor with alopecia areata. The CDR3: CASSFTVSLTKNIQYF. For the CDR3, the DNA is TGTGCCAGCAGCTTTACAGTCTCCCTTACCAAAAACATTCAGTACTTC.